Presented here are 8 T cell receptor beta chains from one specimen sequenced in a study of CD8 T cells in ankylosing spondylitis (dated by TCRdb to 2015 to 2018). Here is what the overall study found, with its caveats: A TCR beta motif made up of about eight highly homologous amino acid variants appeared to be characteristic of blood from ankylosing spondylitis patients.

No antigen has been assigned to these receptors. Libraries were made using 5' RACE. The sample was run on an Illumina HiSeq 2500. The public reads were quality trimmed at Q25 with fastp and then assembled into clones with MiXCR by TCRdb, keeping productive beta chains. Under each unique CDR3 protein, matching rows form one entry showing the most common genes and DNA. Recorded for this sample are 220,000 or so distinct CDR3 sequences; about 18% of them occurred a single time. Clones ranked in the top ten supply about 42% of the sample. The sequenced material came from blood, either unsorted or a sorted T cell fraction (not recorded which). All receptors come from a male donor with ankylosing spondylitis.

The sample holds a few counts of this clonotype. This chain uses TRBV10-3 with TRBJ1-1; maybe TRBD1 (5 bases). V lost 2 bases and J 4 bases, leaving 11 bases between the germline ends. Germline CDR1 ENHRY, CDR2 SYGVKD. The length of the CDR3 is 14 residues. CDR3 sequence: CAISEMGEVTEAFF. DNA of the CDR3: TGTGCCATCAGTGAGATGGGGGAGGTCACTGAAGCTTTCTTT.

The chain uses TRBV30 and TRBJ2-2; tentative D call: TRBD1 (5 bases). Trimming took 2 bases from V and 7 from J, leaving 14 bases between them. Germline V gene lookup returns CDR1 GTSNPN and CDR2 SVGIG (reference sequence). The CDR3 has 14 residues. In nucleotides, the CDR3 is TGTGCCTGGAGTCAGACAGCTGCCAACGGGGAGCTGTTTTTT. It codes for CAWSQTAANGELFF. Drawing the rest from reference TRBV30 and TRBJ2-2, the complete variable domain is SQTIHQWPATLVQPVGSPLSLECTVEGTSNPNLYWYRQAAGRGLQLLFYSVGIGQISSEVPQNLSASRPQDRQFILSSKKLLLSDSGFYLCAWSQTAANGELFFGEGSRLTVL.

This clonotype was seen only a few times. The genes are TRBV4-3 and TRBJ2-6; unclear D gene. This CDR3 spans 18 amino acids. V was shortened by 0 bases and J by 4 bases, with 16 bases between the two germline ends. Germline CDR1 and CDR2: LGHNA and YSLEER. The CDR3 DNA reads TGCGCCAGCAGCCAAGAGCCTTACCCTATGCCCGGGGCCAACGTCCTGACTTTC. Translation gives CASSQEPYPMPGANVLTF.

This clonotype was observed a few times. The chain links TRBV7-8 to TRBJ2-1, with D possibly matching TRBD2 (6 bases). Germline CDR1 reads SGHVS; CDR2 reads FQNEAQ. CDR3 length: 15 residues. V lost 5 bases and J lost 3, with 14 bases in between. In DNA form, the CDR3 reads TGTGCCAGCAGCCCGTTAGCGGAGAACTACAATGAGCAGTTCTTC. This encodes CASSPLAENYNEQFF.

The chain joins TRBV28 to TRBJ2-7; the D gene is possibly TRBD1 (6 bases). CDR1 MDHEN and CDR2 SYDVKM come from the germline V gene. This CDR3 has 13 residues. V was shortened by 7 bases and J by 1 base, with 11 bases between the two germline ends. The chain's CDR3 is CASTGVMSYEQYF. The CDR3 nucleotides are TGTGCCAGCACAGGGGTTATGTCCTACGAGCAGTACTTC.

The J gene is TRBJ2-1, the V gene TRBV12-3 or TRBV12-4, with TRBD2 matching 10 bases. The V gene end was trimmed by 6 bases and the J gene end by 8 bases; junction bases not matched to a gene: 7. This CDR3 region has 14 residues. The chain's CDR3 is CASSTSGIIDEQFF. The CDR3 nucleotides read TGTGCCAGCAGCACTAGCGGGATCATCGATGAGCAGTTCTTC.

This chain uses TRBV7-3 with TRBJ2-1, with TRBD1 matching 7 bases. Germline assignment: CDR1 SGHTA and CDR2 FQGTGA. CDR3 length: 16 residues. With V trimmed by 4 bases and J by 0 bases, 6 bases remained unmatched. CDR3 amino acids: CASSSGQLSSYNEQFF. The CDR3 coding sequence is TGTGCCAGCAGCTCGGGACAGTTAAGCTCCTACAATGAGCAGTTCTTC.

This clonotype was found a few times. The gene calls are TRBV9 and TRBJ2-1, with no clear D. This CDR3 region has 11 residues. Trimming removed 7 bases from V and 9 bases from J, with 11 bases in between. Germline CDR1 SGDLS, CDR2 YYNGEE. CDR3 sequence: CASGSRSEQFF. The CDR3, as DNA: TGTGCCAGCGGATCAAGGAGTGAGCAGTTCTTC.